This TCR beta chain was identified in a study of shared T cell receptors in the human thymus. CDR3 length equals 17 residues. The germline gives CDR1 KGHSH, CDR2 LQKENI. The trim removed 3 bases at V and 7 bases at J, leaving 10 bases unmatched. Only in-frame clones appear in the TCRdb table, and some are missing; sequencing was by immunoSEQ multiplex PCR. Of some 660,000 clones in the sample, approximately 87% were seen once. The same sample was also studied in work on human thymus T cells. That paper notes: From resections taken during corrective heart surgery, the thymus tissue was obtained. Related work found strong thymic repertoire overlap between unrelated individuals.

Input material: thymocytes. The TCR originated in a boy in the first two years of life with a congenital heart defect. J is TRBJ2-1 and V is TRBV18; 12 bases match TRBD2. The DNA for the CDR3 is TGTGCCAGCTCACCTTACCGTTGGACTAGCGGGAAAAATGAGCAGTTCTTC. Protein sequence: CASSPYRWTSGKNEQFF. Using reference TRBV18 and TRBJ2-1 for the parts outside the CDR3, the full variable domain is NAGVMQNPRHLVRRRGQEARLRCSPMKGHSHVYWYRQLPEEGLKFMVYLQKENIIDESGMPKERFSAEFPKEGPSILRIQQVVRGDSAAYFCASSPYRWTSGKNEQFFGPGTRLTVL.